Below are 25 T cell receptor beta chains sequenced from a single sample in a study of cytomegalovirus exposure and HLA in healthy donors. Both 60 Vbeta primers and 13 Jbeta primers went into the PCR. Libraries were prepared by immunoSEQ multiplex PCR; TCRdb keeps only in-frame clonotypes and omits some of them. The sample gives 95,000 to 100,000 clones, less than 80% of which show up once; around 4.4% is in the top ten. The sample was PBMCs. These TCRs come from a man between 40 and 49 years old in good health and CMV-seronegative.

The chain carries TRBV4-1 and TRBJ2-1; 8 positions agree with TRBD1. The CDR3 contains 17 residues. Looked up from germline, CDR1 is MGHRA and CDR2 is YSYEKL. The V segment lost 1 base and the J segment 1 base; nucleotides outside the gene matches: 6. The CDR3 DNA follows: TGCGCCAGCAGCCAAGTTTTACAGGGGGTTTCCTACAATGAGCAGTTCTTC. Encoded protein: CASSQVLQGVSYNEQFF.

The CDR3 reads CASRLGMNTEAFF. The CDR3 coding sequence is TGTGCCAGCCGGCTAGGCATGAACACTGAAGCTTTCTTT. This chain connects TRBV2 to TRBJ1-1; D gene unclear. The CDR3 has 13 amino acids. In germline, CDR1 is SNHLY, CDR2 FYNNEI. The V gene lost 8 bases and the J gene lost 0 bases, with 10 bases spanning the gap.

The V gene is TRBV5-5, the J gene TRBJ1-2, with unresolved D. The CDR3 totals 15 residues. CDR1 is SGHKS and CDR2 is YYEKEE in the germline V gene (reference sequence). Trimming took off 1 base at V and 2 bases at J, with 12 bases between the two ends. The CDR3 sequence: CASSLSPGINYGYTF. The CDR3 DNA follows: TGTGCCAGCAGCTTGAGTCCCGGGATAAACTATGGCTACACCTTC.

The CDR3 DNA sequence: TGTGCCAGTAGTATACCTAATGGAGTAAACGAAAAACTGTTTTTT. Amino acids: CASSIPNGVNEKLFF. The chain is built from TRBV19 and TRBJ1-4; D is undetermined. Looked up from germline, CDR1 is LNHDA and CDR2 is SQIVND (reference sequence). Trimming cost V 2 bases and J 8 bases, with 15 bases left between them. This CDR3 spans 15 amino acids. The full variable domain, completed using reference TRBV19 and TRBJ1-4, is DGGITQSPKYLFRKEGQNVTLSCEQNLNHDAMYWYRQDPGQGLRLIYYSQIVNDFQKGDIAEGYSVSREKKESFPLTVTSAQKNPTAFYLCASSIPNGVNEKLFFGSGTQLSVL.

In its sample, this clone was seen once. The junction does not match germline at one end; this may be a read error. The chain recombines TRBV30 with TRBJ2-7; D is perhaps TRBD1 (5 bases). The CDR3 runs to 16 residues. Germline loops: CDR1 GTSNPN, CDR2 SVGIG (reference sequence). CDR3 in amino acids: CAWSVGWGTLSYGQYF. The CDR3 DNA reads TGTGCCTGGAGTGTTGGTTGGGGCACCCTCTCCTACGGGCAGTACTTC. The full variable domain, rest sourced from reference TRBV30 and TRBJ2-7, is SQTIHQWPATLVQPVGSPLSLECTVEGTSNPNLYWYRQAAGRGLQLLFYSVGIGQISSEVPQNLSASRPQDRQFILSSKKLLLSDSGFYLCAWSVGWGTLSYGQYFGPGTRLTVT.

V gene TRBV7-6 combines with J gene TRBJ1-1; 7 bases fit TRBD1. There are 14 residues in the CDR3. The germline V gene encodes CDR1 SGHVS and CDR2 FNYEAQ. Losses at the gene ends were 3 bases for V and 5 bases for J; bases not matched to a gene: 6. The CDR3 region is CASSFDRVGTEAFF. CDR3 sequence (DNA): TGTGCCAGCAGCTTCGACAGGGTAGGGACTGAAGCTTTCTTT. Supplemented by reference TRBV7-6 and TRBJ1-1, the full variable domain reads GAGVSQSPRYKVTKRGQDVALRCDPISGHVSLYWYRQALGQGPEFLTYFNYEAQQDKSGLPNDRFSAERPEGSISTLTIQRTEQRDSAMYRCASSFDRVGTEAFFGQGTRLTVV.

DNA of the CDR3: TGTGCCAGCAGCTCAAATAGCGGGGTTGAGCAGTTCTTC. Translation: CASSSNSGVEQFF. The J gene is TRBJ2-1, the V gene TRBV11-3, with 8 nucleotides matching TRBD2. Germline-derived CDR1 and CDR2 are SGHNT and YENEEA. CDR3 size: 13 residues. J lost 9 bases, V lost 4 bases, and 5 bases had no gene match.

The chain couples TRBV19 to TRBJ1-4; 7 nucleotides agree with TRBD1. The CDR3 covers 13 residues. CDR1 is LNHDA and CDR2 is SQIVND in the germline V gene (reference sequence). Trimming cost V 2 bases and J 10 bases; bases outside gene matches: 4. The CDR3 DNA reads as TGTGCCAGTAGTATACAGGGGGGAGGAAAACTGTTTTTT. Translated, it gives CASSIQGGGKLFF. The whole variable domain, remainder taken from reference TRBV19 and TRBJ1-4, is DGGITQSPKYLFRKEGQNVTLSCEQNLNHDAMYWYRQDPGQGLRLIYYSQIVNDFQKGDIAEGYSVSREKKESFPLTVTSAQKNPTAFYLCASSIQGGGKLFFGSGTQLSVL.

This rearrangement joins TRBV5-6 to TRBJ1-1; TRBD1 is a possible D gene (5 bases). Germline assignment: CDR1 SGHDT and CDR2 YYEEEE. Trimming removed 1 base from V and 4 bases from J, with 11 bases in between. The CDR3 contains 14 residues. CDR3 DNA sequence: TGTGCCAGCAGCTTGCGGTGGGGCCCCACTGAAGCTTTCTTT. As protein: CASSLRWGPTEAFF.

The rearrangement joins TRBV18 to TRBJ2-6; TRBD2 agrees at 8 bases. CDR3 length: 17 residues. The trim removed 3 bases at V and 0 bases at J, leaving 4 bases unmatched. Germline CDR1 reads KGHSH; CDR2 reads LQKENI. The CDR3 DNA sequence: TGTGCCAGCTCACCCCGGGAGGGCTTCTCTGGGGCCAACGTCCTGACTTTC. It specifies CASSPREGFSGANVLTF.

This chain connects TRBV19 to TRBJ2-1; 12 positions agree with TRBD2. Trimming cost V 3 bases and J 6 bases; bases outside gene matches: 9. CDR3 length: 17 residues. The germline CDR1 and CDR2 sequences are LNHDA and SQIVND (reference sequence). For the CDR3, the DNA is TGTGCCAGTAGTATTCGTGCTAGCGGGGGGGCCGGCAATGAGCAGTTCTTC. It is translated as CASSIRASGGAGNEQFF.

The genes are TRBV6-5 and TRBJ1-1, with no clear D. V lost 0 bases, J lost 2 bases, and 10 bases lay in between. Germline values: CDR1 MNHEY, CDR2 SVGAGI. The length of the CDR3 is 15 residues. The CDR3 protein is CASSYSTGINTEAFF. CDR3 DNA: TGTGCCAGCAGTTACTCGACGGGTATTAACACTGAAGCTTTCTTT.

The chain employs TRBV5-4 and TRBJ2-3; 9 bases align to TRBD2. CDR1 SGHNT and CDR2 YYREEE come from the germline V gene (reference sequence). V lost 2 bases, J lost 5 bases, and 9 bases stayed unmatched. The CDR3 consists of 16 residues. The CDR3 loop reads CASSFVVAGGIDTQYF. The CDR3 nucleotides are TGTGCCAGCAGCTTTGTAGTGGCGGGGGGGATAGATACGCAGTATTTT.

The rearrangement joins TRBV19 to TRBJ1-3; 9 bases align to TRBD1. With V trimmed by 5 bases and J by 0 bases, 5 bases remained unmatched. Germline V gives CDR1 LNHDA, CDR2 SQIVND (reference sequence). This CDR3 spans 16 amino acids. The CDR3 loop is CASSPQGAFSGNTIYF. CDR3 DNA: TGTGCCAGTAGTCCACAGGGGGCCTTCTCTGGAAACACCATATATTTT.

This clone was detected only once. The rearrangement uses TRBV9 and TRBJ2-5; TRBD2 is a possible D gene (8 bases). The CDR3 is 17 residues long. Trimming took off 3 bases at V and 4 bases at J, with 22 bases between the two ends. CDR1 is SGDLS and CDR2 is YYNGEE in the germline V gene. CDR3 in DNA: TGTGCCAGCAGCGCCAGGGGGGCAGCGGGGGTCCCAGAGACCCAGTACTTC. Translation: CASSARGAAGVPETQYF.

CDR3 sequence (DNA): TGCGCCAGCAGCCAATATTTCCAGCAGGGGCGGACCCGTCGAGGCTACACCTTC. Encoded protein: CASSQYFQQGRTRRGYTF. The rearrangement uses TRBV4-1 and TRBJ1-2, with D maybe TRBD1 (6 bases). Trimming pared 2 bases from V and 8 bases from J, leaving 27 bases between. Germline CDR1 MGHRA, CDR2 YSYEKL. The CDR3 contains 18 residues.

The chain is built from TRBV28 and TRBJ1-2, with 9 bases matching TRBD1. CDR1 and CDR2 from the germline V gene are MDHEN and SYDVKM. V was clipped by 5 bases and J by 7 bases; unmatched bases: 14. The CDR3 is made up of 16 amino acids. The CDR3 is CASSLLPGQGDGGYTF. Written as DNA, the CDR3 is TGTGCCAGCAGTCTTCTACCGGGACAGGGAGACGGTGGCTACACCTTC.

This sequence joins TRBV7-8 and TRBJ2-2, with D uncertain. V was cut by 1 base and J by 2 bases, with 11 bases left in between. This CDR3 has 16 residues. CDR1 SGHVS and CDR2 FQNEAQ come from the germline V gene. This CDR3 is CASSLVLRRNTGELFF. The CDR3, as DNA: TGTGCCAGCAGCTTAGTTTTGAGGCGTAACACCGGGGAGCTGTTTTTT.

J is TRBJ1-1 and V is TRBV5-4; D not certain. Between the trimmed V and J ends, which lost 2 bases and 0 bases, there was a span of 5 bases. Germline V gene sequence: CDR1 SGHNT, CDR2 YYREEE (reference sequence). This CDR3 spans 13 amino acids. The CDR3 sequence: CASSFGLNTEAFF. Written as DNA, the CDR3 is TGTGCCAGCAGCTTCGGGTTGAACACTGAAGCTTTCTTT.

This chain uses TRBV28 with TRBJ2-7; tentatively, D is TRBD1 (6 bases). The CDR3 runs to 14 residues. Trimming shortened V by 8 bases and J by 5 bases, and 19 bases separated the two germline ends. Looked up from germline, CDR1 is MDHEN and CDR2 is SYDVKM. CDR3 sequence reads: CASEASGTYNEQYV. The CDR3 nucleotides read TGTGCCAGCGAAGCATCCGGGACATACAACGAGCAGTACGTC.

The chain is built from TRBV29-1 and TRBJ1-4; weak D call: TRBD1 (6 bases). The ends were cut back, 6 bases at V and 3 bases at J, with 11 bases in the middle. The CDR3 sequence is 13 residues long. Germline CDR1 SQVTM, CDR2 ANQGSEA. The CDR3 DNA reads as TGCAGCGTCGTGACAGGAGCTAATGAAAAACTGTTTTTT. Amino acids: CSVVTGANEKLFF.

This sequence joins TRBV9 and TRBJ2-7; TRBD2 agrees at 7 bases. The germline gives CDR1 SGDLS, CDR2 YYNGEE. This CDR3 contains 13 residues. Losses at the gene ends were 3 bases for V and 4 bases for J; bases not matched to a gene: 4. DNA of the CDR3: TGTGCCAGCAGCGGGGGGGGAACTTACGAGCAGTACGTC. It specifies CASSGGGTYEQYV.

This clone has a handful of counts. The CDR3 DNA reads as TGCGCCAGCAGCTTGTACGGGGATGTCAAAAACATTCAGTACTTC. Its protein product is CASSLYGDVKNIQYF. The V and J genes are TRBV5-1 and TRBJ2-4, with D possibly matching TRBD2 (5 bases). Trimming removed 1 base at V and 3 bases at J, with 11 bases between. Germline V gives CDR1 SGHRS, CDR2 YFSETQ. This CDR3 contains 15 residues.

This chain joins TRBV2 and TRBJ2-6; maybe TRBD2 (6 bases). Trimming removed 8 bases from V and 0 bases from J, with 8 bases in between. The CDR3 is 14 residues long. Germline CDR1 is SNHLY and CDR2 is FYNNEI. CDR3: CASRGSSGANVLTF. CDR3 DNA: TGTGCCAGCCGGGGGAGCTCTGGGGCCAACGTCCTGACTTTC.

J is TRBJ1-1 and V is TRBV20-1; tentative D call: TRBD1 (5 bases). The germline gives CDR1 DFQATT, CDR2 SNEGSKA (reference sequence). Trimming pared 6 bases from V and 6 bases from J, leaving 11 bases between. This CDR3 has 11 residues. As DNA, the CDR3 is TGCAGTGCCCACGGGGGGGCTGAAGCTTTCTTT. It yields the protein CSAHGGAEAFF.